This entry features one TCR beta chain sequence. This clonotype occurred a few times. The target of this receptor is not known. Base-call qualities are not available, and no considerably larger clone is one nucleotide away. Spanning cysteine to phenylalanine, the CDR3 consists of 16 amino acids. Just the 48-base CDR3 DNA is kept, in frame starting at base 1. Trimming at the junction amounts to 0 bases on V and 7 bases on J, and the germline ends lie 13 bases apart. CDR1 SGHVS and CDR2 FNYEAQ were looked up in the germline V gene. Library preparation used 5' RACE. Sequenced on an Illumina HiSeq 2500. A second PCR of about 6 to 11 cycles was performed with a sample-barcoded 5' primer and a J-beta primer mix. A template-switch 5' adaptor carrying 12 random nucleotides introduced a unique molecular identifier onto each TCR beta cDNA molecule. Each sample yielded at least 3 million CDR3-containing paired-end reads. All of the RNA was converted into first-strand cDNA using the Mint cDNA synthesis kit, with a TRBC-specific oligonucleotide serving as the primer. Following uracil-DNA glycosylase treatment, all cDNA underwent a first 18-cycle PCR with the universal primers M1SS and BC2_uni_R. The authors' pipeline ran thus. For normalization, 1 million high-quality reads, each with a distinct molecular identifier, were randomly selected from each sample. Instead of being binned into consensus sequences, reads with shared molecular identifiers were discarded. MiTCR, run with a Q25 quality threshold and the strictest error-elimination algorithm, handled CDR3 identification, clonotype clustering and error correction. A nonparametric unseen species model with Euler transformation was used to estimate lower-bound total TCR beta diversity. TCRdb handled the public reads itself, with Q25 trimming in fastp and clone calling in MiXCR, and kept productive beta chains. A single entry per CDR3 protein holds the most common genes and DNA from its merged rows. TCRdb's processing, not the authors' own work, is the source of the V and J calls. The table for this sample lists 1.5 million or so distinct CDR3 sequences; 42% of them were counted only once. The ten largest account for 7% to 9.5% of the sample.

This sample is drawn from a study of blood T cells in healthy people across ages (dated by TCRdb to the mid-2010s). At the level of the whole study: In model experiments, roughly one uniquely barcoded TCR beta cDNA molecule per two T cells was captured by template switching. Age-related changes in TCR beta repertoire diversity were measured in the study by deep sequencing normalized with unique cDNA molecular identifiers. The donors were divided into four age groups: young (average about 15 years), middle-aged (about 39), aged (approximately 64) and long-lived (about 79). Donors of different ages were randomly distributed across sequencing lanes to avoid experimental bias. For two donors (one aged 18 to 29 and one aged 80 or older), the study analyzed two additional independent replicas of 1 million unique cDNA reads from the same blood draw. Points the paper makes about the study in general: Donor CMV infection status was unknown, potentially confounding age-related changes in expanded clonotypes. Compared with the aged group, the long-lived group had more naive CD4+ T cells, fewer expanded clones and increased TCR diversity, a pattern suggesting age selection. A strong correlation was found between observed TCR beta diversity and the percentage of naive T cells measured by flow cytometry. Because profiling used bulk unsorted PBMCs, naive and antigen-experienced compartments could not be compared conclusively. Estimates of total diversity from one million sequenced T cells were regarded as lower bounds and underestimates. As age increased, observed TCR beta diversity per million T cells dropped in a roughly linear way, and a significant reduction was already evident by age 40.

Systemically healthy Caucasian individuals from Russia, 39 in total and aged roughly 6 to 95 years, were included as donors. Approximately 11 milliliters of peripheral blood were drawn from each donor into EDTA-treated Vacutainer tubes. Ficoll-Paque density-gradient centrifugation was used to isolate PBMCs, with at least 6 million per sample. Trizol reagent was used to extract total RNA from the PBMCs, yielding at least 6 micrograms per sample. For every donor, flow cytometry on a PBMC aliquot measured the percentage of naive CD45RAhigh/CD27high T cells. This sequence originates from a woman under 30 in good health. Material for sequencing was blood. The rearrangement joined TRBV7-6 to TRBJ1-6; perhaps TRBD1 is the D gene, with 6 bases matching. The sequenced DNA is TGTGCCAGCAGCTTAGCTACAGGGCGGTCCAATTCACCCCTCCACTTT. It translates as CASSLATGRSNSPLHF.